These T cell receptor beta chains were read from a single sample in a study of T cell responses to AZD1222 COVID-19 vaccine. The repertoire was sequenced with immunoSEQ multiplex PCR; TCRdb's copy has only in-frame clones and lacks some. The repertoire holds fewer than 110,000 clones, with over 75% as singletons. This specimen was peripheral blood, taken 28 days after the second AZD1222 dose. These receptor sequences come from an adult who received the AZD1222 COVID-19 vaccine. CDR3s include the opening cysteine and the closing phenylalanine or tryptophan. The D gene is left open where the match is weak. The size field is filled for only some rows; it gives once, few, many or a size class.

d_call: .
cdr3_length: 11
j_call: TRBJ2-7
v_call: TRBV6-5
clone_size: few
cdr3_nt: TGTGCCAGCAGGAATCCTTACGAGCAGTACTTC
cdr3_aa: CASRNPYEQYF

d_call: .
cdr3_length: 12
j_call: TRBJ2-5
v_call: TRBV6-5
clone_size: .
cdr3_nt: TGTGCCAGCATCCACCCTCCGGAGACCCAGTACTTC
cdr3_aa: CASIHPPETQYF

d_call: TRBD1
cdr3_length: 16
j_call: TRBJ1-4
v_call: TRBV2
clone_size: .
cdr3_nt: TGTGCCAGCACCCGACAGGGGGGAGCAACTAATGAAAAACTGTTTTTT
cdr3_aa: CASTRQGGATNEKLFF

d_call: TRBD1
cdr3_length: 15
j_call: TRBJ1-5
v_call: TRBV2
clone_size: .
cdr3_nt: TGTGCCAGCAGTGAGACAGGGGTTCCCAATCAGCCCCAGCATTTT
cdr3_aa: CASSETGVPNQPQHF

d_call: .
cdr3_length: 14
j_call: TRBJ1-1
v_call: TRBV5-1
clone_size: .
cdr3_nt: TGCGCCAGCAGCTGGGGGGTCGTGAACACTGAAGCTTTCTTT
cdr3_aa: CASSWGVVNTEAFF

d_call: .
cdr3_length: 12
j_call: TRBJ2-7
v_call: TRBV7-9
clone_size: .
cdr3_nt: TGTGCCAGCAGCTTAAAAGGTTACGAGCAGTACTTC
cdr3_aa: CASSLKGYEQYF

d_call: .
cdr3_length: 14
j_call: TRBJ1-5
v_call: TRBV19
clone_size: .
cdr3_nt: TGTGCCAGTAGTATTTGGGGGCAGAATCAGCCCCAGCATTTT
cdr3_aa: CASSIWGQNQPQHF

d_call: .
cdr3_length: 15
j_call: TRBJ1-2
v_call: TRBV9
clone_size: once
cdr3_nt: TGTGCCAGCAGCGTAGCGTGGTCAGGGAATCATGGCTACACCTTC
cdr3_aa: CASSVAWSGNHGYTF

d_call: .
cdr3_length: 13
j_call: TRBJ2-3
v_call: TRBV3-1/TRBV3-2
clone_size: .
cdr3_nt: TGTGCCAGCAGCCAGGGCCGGAGAGATACGCAGTATTTT
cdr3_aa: CASSQGRRDTQYF

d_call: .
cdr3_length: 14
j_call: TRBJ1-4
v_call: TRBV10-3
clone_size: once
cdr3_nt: TGTGCCATCAGCTGGACAGCCGGGCACGAAAAACTGTTTTTT
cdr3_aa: CAISWTAGHEKLFF

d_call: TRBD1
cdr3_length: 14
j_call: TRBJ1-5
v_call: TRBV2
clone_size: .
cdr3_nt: TGTGCCAGCAGGTTAGGACAGGTCGGTGAGCCCCAGCATTTT
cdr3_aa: CASRLGQVGEPQHF

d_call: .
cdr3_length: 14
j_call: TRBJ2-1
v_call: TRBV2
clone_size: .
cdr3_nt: TGTGCCAGCAGGGGACAAAGCTACTACAATGAGCAGTTCTTC
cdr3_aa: CASRGQSYYNEQFF

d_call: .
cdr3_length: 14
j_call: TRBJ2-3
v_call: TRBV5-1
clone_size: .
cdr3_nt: TGCGCCAGCAGCGGAGGGGGCGGCACAGATACGCAGTATTTT
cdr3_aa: CASSGGGGTDTQYF

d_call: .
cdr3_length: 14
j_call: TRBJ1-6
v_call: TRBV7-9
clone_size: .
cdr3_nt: TGTGCCAGCAGCTCCCGGCAGCCGAATTCACCCCTCCACTTT
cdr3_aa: CASSSRQPNSPLHF

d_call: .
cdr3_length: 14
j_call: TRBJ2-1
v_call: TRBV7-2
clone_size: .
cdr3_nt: TGTGCCAGCAGCTTAGAACCCTCCTACAATGAGCAGTTCTTC
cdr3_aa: CASSLEPSYNEQFF

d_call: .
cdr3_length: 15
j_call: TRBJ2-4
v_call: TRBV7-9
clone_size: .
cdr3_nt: TGTGCCAGCTGCGAGACACCTCTAGCCAAAAACATTCAGTACTTC
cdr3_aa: CASCETPLAKNIQYF

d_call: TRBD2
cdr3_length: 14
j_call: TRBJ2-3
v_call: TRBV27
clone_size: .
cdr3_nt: TGTGCCAGCAAGAGGGCGGGAGGGAGAGATACGCAGTATTTT
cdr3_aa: CASKRAGGRDTQYF

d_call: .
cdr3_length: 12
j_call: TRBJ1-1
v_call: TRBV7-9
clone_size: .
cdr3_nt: TGTGCCAGCAGCCTGAGCCCCTCTGAAGCTTTCTTT
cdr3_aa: CASSLSPSEAFF

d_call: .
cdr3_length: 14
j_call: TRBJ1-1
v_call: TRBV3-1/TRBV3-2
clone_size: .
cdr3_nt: TGTGCCAGCAGCCCCTCAACATGGAACACTGAAGCTTTCTTT
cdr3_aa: CASSPSTWNTEAFF

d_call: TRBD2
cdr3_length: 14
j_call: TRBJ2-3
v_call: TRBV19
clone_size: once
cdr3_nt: TGTGCCAGCCCGACTAGCGGGAGTGGAGATACGCAGTATTTT
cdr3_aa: CASPTSGSGDTQYF

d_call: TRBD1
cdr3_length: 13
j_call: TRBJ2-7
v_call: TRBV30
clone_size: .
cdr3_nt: TGTGCCTGGAGCTTGGGACAGGGCTACGAGCAGTACTTC
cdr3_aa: CAWSLGQGYEQYF

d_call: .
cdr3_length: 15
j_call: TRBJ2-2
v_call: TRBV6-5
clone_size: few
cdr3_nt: TGTGCCAGCAGTTCCTCACTTCCCGGGCCCGGGGAGCTGTTTTTT
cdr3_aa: CASSSSLPGPGELFF

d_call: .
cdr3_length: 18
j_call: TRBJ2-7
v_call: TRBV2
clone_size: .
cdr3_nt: TGTGCCAGCAGTGAAGCCCAACCTTCCGACAGGACTGACTACGAGCAGTACTTC
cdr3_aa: CASSEAQPSDRTDYEQYF

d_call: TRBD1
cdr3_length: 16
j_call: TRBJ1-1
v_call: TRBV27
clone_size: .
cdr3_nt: TGTGCCAGCAGACAAAGCCGGGACAGGGGGAACACTGAAGCTTTCTTT
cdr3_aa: CASRQSRDRGNTEAFF

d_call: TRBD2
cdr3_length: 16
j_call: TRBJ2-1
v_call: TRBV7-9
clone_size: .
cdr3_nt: TGTGCCAGCAGCATTACGAGCGGGAGCGGGAGAAATGAGCAGTTCTTC
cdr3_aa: CASSITSGSGRNEQFF

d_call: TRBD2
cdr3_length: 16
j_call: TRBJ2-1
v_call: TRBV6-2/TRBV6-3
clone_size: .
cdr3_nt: TGTGCCAGCAGTTCCTCCGGGACTATCGGGGGCAATGAGCAGTTCTTC
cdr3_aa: CASSSSGTIGGNEQFF

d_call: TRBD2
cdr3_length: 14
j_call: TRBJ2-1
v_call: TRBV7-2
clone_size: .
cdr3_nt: TGTGCCAGCAGCTTACCGGGGGGGATCAATGAGCAGTTCTTC
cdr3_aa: CASSLPGGINEQFF

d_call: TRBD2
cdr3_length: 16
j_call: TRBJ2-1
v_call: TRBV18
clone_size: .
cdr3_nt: TGTGCCAGCTCACCTAGGACTAGCGGGGTCGGGAATGAGCAGTTCTTC
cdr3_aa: CASSPRTSGVGNEQFF

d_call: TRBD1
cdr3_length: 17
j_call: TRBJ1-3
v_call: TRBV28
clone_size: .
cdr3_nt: TGTGCCACCAGGACAGGGGGCGCCATTCGAGTCAGAAACACCATATATTTT
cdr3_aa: CATRTGGAIRVRNTIYF

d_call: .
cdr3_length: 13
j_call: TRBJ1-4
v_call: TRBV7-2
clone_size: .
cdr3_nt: TGTGCCAGCAGCCCGACGACCTTGAGAGGACTGTTTTTT
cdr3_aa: CASSPTTLRGLFF

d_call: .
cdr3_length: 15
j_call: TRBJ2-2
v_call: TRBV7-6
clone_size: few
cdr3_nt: TGTGCCAGCAGCCGTAGCGGCCCGAGCACCGGGGAGCTGTTTTTT
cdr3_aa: CASSRSGPSTGELFF

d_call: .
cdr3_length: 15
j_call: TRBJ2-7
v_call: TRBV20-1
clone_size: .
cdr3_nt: TGCAGTGCTAGTTTACCCAGGGGGGGCTCCTACGAGCAGTACTTC
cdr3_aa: CSASLPRGGSYEQYF

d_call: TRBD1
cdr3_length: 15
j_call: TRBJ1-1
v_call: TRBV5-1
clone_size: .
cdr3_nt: TGCGCCAGCACCCGACAGGGCTCCGGGGACACTGAAGCTTTCTTT
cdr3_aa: CASTRQGSGDTEAFF

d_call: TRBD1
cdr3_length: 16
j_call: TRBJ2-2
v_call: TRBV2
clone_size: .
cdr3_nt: TGTGCCAGCAGTGAAGTCGGGACAGCGAACACCGGGGAGCTGTTTTTT
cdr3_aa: CASSEVGTANTGELFF

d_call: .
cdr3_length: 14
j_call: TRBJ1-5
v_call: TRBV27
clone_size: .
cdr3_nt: TGTGCCAGCAGTTTTTACGGGGGTGATCAGCCCCAGCATTTT
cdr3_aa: CASSFYGGDQPQHF

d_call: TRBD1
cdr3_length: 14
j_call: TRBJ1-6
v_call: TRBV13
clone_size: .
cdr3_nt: TGTGCCAGCAGCTCCGGGACAGGGGAATCACCCCTCCACTTT
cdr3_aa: CASSSGTGESPLHF

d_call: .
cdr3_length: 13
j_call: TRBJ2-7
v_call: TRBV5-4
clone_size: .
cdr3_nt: TGTGCCAGCAGCTTGGTCGATACCTACGAGCAGTACTTC
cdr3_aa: CASSLVDTYEQYF

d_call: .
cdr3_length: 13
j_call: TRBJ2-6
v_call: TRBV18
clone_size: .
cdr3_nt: TGTGCCAGCTCACCCCCTGGGGCCAACGTCCTGACTTTC
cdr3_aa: CASSPPGANVLTF

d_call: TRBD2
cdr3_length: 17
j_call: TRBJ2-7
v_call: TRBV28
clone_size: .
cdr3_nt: TGTGCCAGCAGTTCGCCGGGACTAGCCCAGGGCCCCTCCGAGCAGTACTTC
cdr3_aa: CASSSPGLAQGPSEQYF

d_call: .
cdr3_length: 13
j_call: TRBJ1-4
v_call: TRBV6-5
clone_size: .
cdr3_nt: TGTGCCAGCAGTTACTCGACGGGGGAAAAACTGTTTTTT
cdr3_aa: CASSYSTGEKLFF

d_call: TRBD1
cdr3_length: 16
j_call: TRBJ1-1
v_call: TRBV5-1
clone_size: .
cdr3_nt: TGCGCCAGCAGTGACCCGGGACAGGGGGCGCGGACTGAAGCTTTCTTT
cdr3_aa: CASSDPGQGARTEAFF

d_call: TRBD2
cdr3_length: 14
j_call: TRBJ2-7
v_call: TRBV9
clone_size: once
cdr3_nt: TGTGCCAGCAGCGTAGATCCTAGCGGCTACGAGCAGTACTTC
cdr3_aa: CASSVDPSGYEQYF

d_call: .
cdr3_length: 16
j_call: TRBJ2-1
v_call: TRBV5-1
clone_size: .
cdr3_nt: TGCGCCAGCAGCTACTTAGCGGAGAGCTCCTACAATGAGCAGTTCTTC
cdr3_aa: CASSYLAESSYNEQFF

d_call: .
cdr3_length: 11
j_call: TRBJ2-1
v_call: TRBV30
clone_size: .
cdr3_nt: TGTGCCTGGAGTGTGGGGATGGGGCAGTTCTTC
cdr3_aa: CAWSVGMGQFF

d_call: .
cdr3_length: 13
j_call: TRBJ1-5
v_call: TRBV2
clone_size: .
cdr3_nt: TGTGCCAGCAATCGACGGGGGGATCAGCCCCAGCATTTT
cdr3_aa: CASNRRGDQPQHF

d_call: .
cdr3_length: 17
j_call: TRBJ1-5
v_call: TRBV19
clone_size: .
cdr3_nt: TGTGCCAGTAGTAGGGAATTGGGTCGACAATTGAATCAGCCCCAGCATTTT
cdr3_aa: CASSRELGRQLNQPQHF

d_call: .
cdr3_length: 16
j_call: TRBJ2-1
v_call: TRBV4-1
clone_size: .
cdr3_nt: TGCGCCAGCAGCCAGGAAACGACGATGACCTACAATGAGCAGTTCTTC
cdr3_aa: CASSQETTMTYNEQFF

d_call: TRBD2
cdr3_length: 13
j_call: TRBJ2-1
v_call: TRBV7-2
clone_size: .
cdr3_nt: TGTGCCAGCAGCGGTCTAGCGGTCAATGAGCAGTTCTTC
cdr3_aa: CASSGLAVNEQFF

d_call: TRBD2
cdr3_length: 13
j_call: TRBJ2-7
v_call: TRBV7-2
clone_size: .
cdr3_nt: TGTGCCAGCAGCGGCAGCGGGAGCTACGAGCAGTACTTC
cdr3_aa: CASSGSGSYEQYF

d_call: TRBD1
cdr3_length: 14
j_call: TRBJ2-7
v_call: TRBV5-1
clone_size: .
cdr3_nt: TGCGCCAGCAGCTTGGGGGACAGGGTGGTCGAGCAGTACTTC
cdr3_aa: CASSLGDRVVEQYF

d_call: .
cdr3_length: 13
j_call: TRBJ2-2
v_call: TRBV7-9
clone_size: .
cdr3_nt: TGTGCCAGCAGCTTGAAAGGAGCCGGGGAGCTGTTTTTT
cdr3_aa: CASSLKGAGELFF

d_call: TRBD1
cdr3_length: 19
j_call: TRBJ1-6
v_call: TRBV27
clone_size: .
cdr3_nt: TGTGCCAGCAGCCACGACCGGACAGGCCCCAGCTCCTATAATTCACCCCTCCACTTT
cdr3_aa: CASSHDRTGPSSYNSPLHF

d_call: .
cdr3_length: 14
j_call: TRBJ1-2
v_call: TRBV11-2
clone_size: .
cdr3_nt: TGTGCCAGCAGCTTAAGGCAGGGTCGCTATGGCTACACCTTC
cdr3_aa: CASSLRQGRYGYTF

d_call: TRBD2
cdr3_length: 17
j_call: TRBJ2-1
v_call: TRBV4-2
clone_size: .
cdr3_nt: TGTGCCAGCAGCCCCGGACCCACGCGGGGGTCCTACAATGAGCAGTTCTTC
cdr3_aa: CASSPGPTRGSYNEQFF

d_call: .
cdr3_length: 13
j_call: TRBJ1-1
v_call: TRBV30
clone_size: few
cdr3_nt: TGTGCCTGGAGGTGGGGGTTGAACACTGAAGCTTTCTTT
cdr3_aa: CAWRWGLNTEAFF